The TCR beta chain described here comes from a study of T cell repertoires in cytomegalovirus infection. Study summary: An indication of both CMV infection and matching HLA type came from public TCR beta signatures.

This clonotype appeared many times. The CDR3 has 14 amino acids. Per the germline V gene, CDR1 is DFQATT and CDR2 is SNEGSKA (reference sequence). The trim removed 5 bases at V and 1 base at J, leaving 4 bases unmatched. TCRdb called the reads again in MiXCR, with one record for every CDR3 protein. Of some 77,000 distinct CDR3 sequences listed, more than 3% are singletons. This chain uses TRBV20-1 with TRBJ2-2; TRBD1 agrees at 7 bases. The sequence derives from a human donor in good health (CMV status not recorded). Some clones in this sample may be carry-over from other donors' samples. Sequencing used PBMCs. This chain's CDR3 is CSAPRTGNTGELFF. DNA of the CDR3: TGCAGTGCTCCGCGGACAGGGAACACCGGGGAGCTGTTTTTT.